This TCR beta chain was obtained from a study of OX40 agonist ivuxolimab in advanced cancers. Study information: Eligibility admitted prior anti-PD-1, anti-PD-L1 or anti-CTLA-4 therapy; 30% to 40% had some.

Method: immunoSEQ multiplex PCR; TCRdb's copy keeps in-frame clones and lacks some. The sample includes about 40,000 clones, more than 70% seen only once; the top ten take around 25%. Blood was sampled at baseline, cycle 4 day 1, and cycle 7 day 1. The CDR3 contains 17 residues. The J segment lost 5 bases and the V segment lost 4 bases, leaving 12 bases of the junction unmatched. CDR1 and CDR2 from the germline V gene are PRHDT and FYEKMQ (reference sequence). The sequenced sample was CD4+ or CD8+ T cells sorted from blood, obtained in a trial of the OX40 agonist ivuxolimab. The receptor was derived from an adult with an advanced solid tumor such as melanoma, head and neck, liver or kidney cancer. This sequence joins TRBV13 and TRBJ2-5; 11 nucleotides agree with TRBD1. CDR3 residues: CASSSGQGGNVVETQYF. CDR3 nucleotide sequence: TGTGCCAGCAGCTCGGGACAGGGGGGGAATGTTGTGGAGACCCAGTACTTC.